The 17 T cell receptor beta chains given below trace back to one sample, sequenced in a study of blood T cell repertoires in COVID-19. The assay was immunoSEQ multiplex PCR, and TCRdb's table has in-frame clones only and misses some. This sample has some 70,000 clones, with about nine tenths found just once. Material: peripheral blood. Receptors originate from a man aged 50-59 years with active COVID-19.

This sequence joins TRBV5-5 and TRBJ1-5, with 8 positions matching TRBD1. Germline V gene lookup returns CDR1 SGHKS and CDR2 YYEKEE (reference sequence). V lost 4 bases and J lost 9; bases outside the gene matches: 15. This CDR3 contains 16 residues. The CDR3 here is CASSPQLGTGITPQHF. CDR3 coding DNA: TGTGCCAGCAGCCCCCAACTGGGGACAGGCATCACGCCCCAGCATTTT.

The chain has TRBV4-2 and TRBJ2-7; 9 nucleotides align to TRBD2. The CDR3 sequence is 19 residues long. CDR1 is LGHNA and CDR2 is YNFKEQ in the germline V gene. V shed 0 bases and J 0 bases; nucleotides not matched to a gene: 12. The CDR3 region is CASSQDHRLAALSSYEQYF. CDR3 in DNA: TGTGCCAGCAGCCAAGATCACCGACTAGCGGCCCTAAGCTCCTACGAGCAGTACTTC.

This sequence joins TRBV27 and TRBJ2-3, with D maybe TRBD1 (5 bases). V lost 5 bases to trimming and J lost 0 bases, with 12 bases between them. This CDR3 has 15 residues. Germline-derived CDR1 and CDR2 are MNHEY and SMNVEV (reference sequence). The CDR3 region has the DNA TGTGCCAGCAGTCCCCGGACACCCAGCACAGATACGCAGTATTTT. Residues: CASSPRTPSTDTQYF.

The genes are TRBV5-4 and TRBJ2-4, with 7 bases matching TRBD1. The trim removed 0 bases at V and 5 bases at J, leaving 8 bases unmatched. The CDR3 runs 16 residues. The V gene's germline CDR1 is SGHNT and CDR2 YYREEE (reference sequence). The CDR3 loop is CASSLGGGGPQNIQYF. In nucleotides, the CDR3 is TGTGCCAGCAGCTTGGGAGGGGGCGGCCCTCAAAACATTCAGTACTTC. The full variable domain, completed using reference TRBV5-4 and TRBJ2-4, is ETGVTQSPTHLIKTRGQQVTLRCSSQSGHNTVSWYQQALGQGPQFIFQYYREEENGRGNFPPRFSGLQFPNYSSELNVNALELDDSALYLCASSLGGGGPQNIQYFGAGTRLSVL.

The chain couples TRBV7-2 to TRBJ1-4; 7 bases fit TRBD1. This CDR3 region has 16 residues. Germline V gene lookup returns CDR1 SGHTA and CDR2 FQGNSA. V dropped 5 bases and J dropped 3; count of bases not matched to a gene: 9. CDR3 protein: CASSLSGTDANEKLFF. The CDR3 DNA reads as TGTGCCAGCAGCCTTTCCGGGACAGATGCTAATGAAAAACTGTTTTTT. The whole variable domain, remainder taken from reference TRBV7-2 and TRBJ1-4, is GAGVSQSPSNKVTEKGKDVELRCDPISGHTALYWYRQSLGQGLEFLIYFQGNSAPDKSGLPSDRFSAERTGGSVSTLTIQRTQQEDSAVYLCASSLSGTDANEKLFFGSGTQLSVL.

The chain couples TRBV25-1 to TRBJ2-3, with 9 bases aligning to TRBD1. J was trimmed by 5 bases and V by 8 bases; bases with no gene match: 5. The length of the CDR3 is 13 residues. Looked up from germline, CDR1 is MGHDK and CDR2 is SYGVNS. The CDR3 loop is CASGDRDEDTQYF. In DNA form, the CDR3 reads TGTGCCAGCGGGGACAGGGATGAAGATACGCAGTATTTT.

This clone was seen just once. Germline and junction disagree at one end, which may indicate a read error. The gene calls are TRBV29-1 and TRBJ2-7; 8 nucleotides agree with TRBD2. The CDR3 contains 13 residues. Looked up from germline, CDR1 is SQVTM and CDR2 is ANQGSEA. For the CDR3, the DNA is TGCAGCGTCGAAGGGACTAGGACTTACGAGCAGTACTTC. Residues: CSVEGTRTYEQYF.

The chain joins TRBV30 to TRBJ1-1, with 8 bases aligning to TRBD1. With 3 bases clipped from V and 1 base from J, the junction kept 4 bases outside the gene matches. CDR3 size: 14 residues. Germline V gene lookup returns CDR1 GTSNPN and CDR2 SVGIG (reference sequence). The CDR3 sequence: CAWSFGTGNTEAFF. CDR3 DNA sequence: TGTGCCTGGAGCTTTGGGACAGGGAACACTGAAGCTTTCTTT.

This sequence joins TRBV14 and TRBJ1-1; 8 positions match TRBD1. After removal of 5 bases from V and 12 bases from J, the junction contained 23 bases not matched to a gene. Germline V gene lookup returns CDR1 SGHDN and CDR2 FVKESK. The CDR3 is 17 amino acids. The CDR3, as DNA: TGTGCCAGCAGCACGACCGGGACAGGCATTGAGGGGCGGCTCTCTTTCTTT. Its translation is CASSTTGTGIEGRLSFF.

This clone was seen only a few times. This sequence joins TRBV2 and TRBJ1-2, with 8 bases aligning to TRBD1. This CDR3 comprises 15 residues. Unmatched junction bases numbered 9, after V lost 1 base and J lost 8 bases. The germline gives CDR1 SNHLY, CDR2 FYNNEI. The CDR3 loop is CASSEGTGRERGYTF. The CDR3 DNA is TGTGCCAGCAGTGAAGGGACAGGGCGCGAAAGGGGCTACACCTTC.

The V call is TRBV5-1, the J call TRBJ1-1; possible D gene TRBD1, 6 bases. CDR3 length equals 14 residues. Per germline, CDR1 SGHRS and CDR2 YFSETQ. The V end was cut by 4 bases, the J end by 0 bases, with 10 bases between. CDR3 sequence reads: CASSREGVNTEAFF. Written as DNA, the CDR3 is TGCGCCAGCAGCCGGGAGGGGGTGAACACTGAAGCTTTCTTT.

J is TRBJ2-1 and V is TRBV7-2, with 12 bases aligning to TRBD2. This CDR3 has 18 amino acids. V dropped 0 bases and J dropped 2; count of bases not matched to a gene: 5. Germline V gene lookup returns CDR1 SGHTA and CDR2 FQGNSA. Written as DNA, the CDR3 is TGTGCCAGCAGCTTAGCGGGGCTAGCGGGAGGGGCCTACAATGAGCAGTTCTTC. Residues: CASSLAGLAGGAYNEQFF.

The chain uses TRBV11-2 and TRBJ2-1; D uncertain. The germline V gene encodes CDR1 SGHAT and CDR2 FQNNGV. The length of the CDR3 is 11 residues. V was clipped by 0 bases and J by 10 bases, with 4 bases between them. The CDR3 DNA reads TGTGCCAGCAGCTTAGAGGCCGAGCAGTTCTTC. Translation gives CASSLEAEQFF.

The chain couples TRBV7-9 to TRBJ1-5; tentatively, D is TRBD1 (5 bases). CDR3 length: 15 amino acids. Looked up from germline, CDR1 is SEHNR and CDR2 is FQNEAQ (reference sequence). V was cut by 8 bases and J by 0 bases, with 14 bases left in between. The CDR3 here is CASSKGRNSNQPQHF. The CDR3 DNA follows: TGTGCCAGCTCTAAGGGGCGGAATAGCAATCAGCCCCAGCATTTT. Full variable domain (remainder filled in from reference TRBV7-9 and TRBJ1-5): DTGVSQNPRHKITKRGQNVTFRCDPISEHNRLYWYRQTLGQGPEFLTYFQNEAQLEKSRLLSDRFSAERPKGSFSTLEIQRTEQGDSAMYLCASSKGRNSNQPQHFGDGTRLSIL.

V usage is TRBV7-3 and J usage is TRBJ1-1; 7 nucleotides align to TRBD1. The CDR3 has 16 residues. Germline assignment: CDR1 SGHTA and CDR2 FQGTGA. Germline trimming cut 1 base from V and 1 base from J; bases unmatched to any gene: 6. CDR3 residues: CASSLNGGTANTEAFF. In DNA, the CDR3 is TGTGCCAGCAGCTTAAACGGCGGGACAGCGAACACTGAAGCTTTCTTT.

The chain recombines TRBV10-3 with TRBJ2-3; the match to TRBD1 covers 8 bases. Unmatched junction bases numbered 4, after V lost 7 bases and J lost 4 bases. The germline V gene has CDR1 ENHRY and CDR2 SYGVKD. The CDR3 spans 13 residues. The CDR3 sequence is CAIMDRAADTQYF. CDR3 coding DNA: TGTGCCATCATGGACAGGGCTGCAGATACGCAGTATTTT.

The rearrangement joins TRBV9 to TRBJ2-1; a possible D gene is TRBD1 (6 bases). CDR3 length: 14 amino acids. CDR1 and CDR2 from the germline V gene are SGDLS and YYNGEE. The V end lost 4 bases, the J end lost 8 bases, and 16 bases lay between the germline ends. The CDR3 DNA follows: TGTGCCAGCAGCTCCCGAGGAAGGGGGTATGAGCAGTTCTTC. Translating gives CASSSRGRGYEQFF. The whole variable domain, filled in from reference TRBV9 and TRBJ2-1, reads DSGVTQTPKHLITATGQRVTLRCSPRSGDLSVYWYQQSLDQGLQFLIQYYNGEERAKGNILERFSAQQFPDLHSELNLSSLELGDSALYFCASSSRGRGYEQFFGPGTRLTVL.